The next 17 T cell receptor beta chains were all read from a single sample in a study of T cell responses to AZD1222 COVID-19 vaccine. Libraries were prepared by immunoSEQ multiplex PCR; TCRdb keeps only in-frame clonotypes and omits some of them. The sample contains approximately 80,000 clones, approximately 83% of which appear only once. Sequences were derived from peripheral blood, sampled 28 days after the second AZD1222 dose. The receptors originated from an adult who received the AZD1222 COVID-19 vaccine.

This chain links TRBV10-3 with TRBJ1-4; no definite D call. Trimming removed 6 bases from V and 5 bases from J, with 10 bases in between. This CDR3 contains 13 residues. Germline loops: CDR1 ENHRY, CDR2 SYGVKD. The CDR3 DNA follows: TGTGCCATCAGCGAGCTGGGAAATGAAAAACTGTTTTTT. This gives the protein CAISELGNEKLFF.

This sequence joins TRBV5-4 and TRBJ2-7; 7 bases align to TRBD2. The CDR3 has 13 amino acids. CDR1 and CDR2 from the germline V gene are SGHNT and YYREEE (reference sequence). Trimming removed 3 bases from V and 3 bases from J; junction bases left unmatched: 3. The CDR3 region is CASSSASGYEQYF. In nucleotides, the CDR3 is TGTGCCAGCAGCTCAGCTAGCGGCTACGAGCAGTACTTC.

This chain uses TRBV27 with TRBJ2-1; D may be TRBD1 or TRBD2 (5 bases each). The ends were cut back, 6 bases at V and 5 bases at J, with 20 bases in the middle. This CDR3 spans 16 amino acids. Germline-derived CDR1 and CDR2 are MNHEY and SMNVEV (reference sequence). The CDR3, as DNA: TGTGCCAGCAGGGACTCCGGACGGGTGGGGGACAATGAGCAGTTCTTC. This encodes CASRDSGRVGDNEQFF.

The chain carries TRBV11-2 and TRBJ1-1; D unresolved. This CDR3 comprises 13 residues. Germline lookup yields CDR1 SGHAT and CDR2 FQNNGV. V was shortened by 3 bases and J by 3 bases, with 8 bases between the two germline ends. CDR3 residues: CASSFYGDTEAFF. CDR3 nucleotides: TGTGCCAGCAGCTTTTACGGGGACACTGAAGCTTTCTTT.

As concerns this clone: A read error may account for a junction end that differs from germline. The chain links TRBV7-9 to TRBJ2-7, with 9 bases lining up with TRBD2. Germline V gene data show CDR1 as SEHNR and CDR2 as FQNEAQ (reference sequence). The CDR3 covers 13 residues. In DNA form, the CDR3 reads TGTGCCAGCACCTTAGCGGGAGTCCACGAGCAGTACTTC. Translating gives CASTLAGVHEQYF.

CDR3 DNA: TGTGCCAGCAGCTTAGCGAAGGATCAGCCCCAGCATTTT. Amino acids: CASSLAKDQPQHF. This chain uses TRBV7-2 with TRBJ1-5; no definite D call. This CDR3 has 13 residues. Germline lookup yields CDR1 SGHTA and CDR2 FQGNSA. Trimming cost V 0 bases and J 5 bases, with 5 bases left between them.

The rearrangement links TRBV9 to TRBJ2-7; D ambiguous. The CDR3 has 13 amino acids. The germline CDR1 and CDR2 sequences are SGDLS and YYNGEE. The ends were cut back, 4 bases at V and 0 bases at J, with 8 bases in the middle. The CDR3 spells CASSPTLSYEQYF. The CDR3 DNA sequence: TGTGCCAGCAGCCCCACCCTCTCCTACGAGCAGTACTTC.

This rearrangement joins TRBV4-1 to TRBJ1-4; maybe TRBD1 (5 bases). Trimming shortened V by 6 bases and J by 8 bases, and 16 bases separated the two germline ends. The germline CDR1 and CDR2 sequences are MGHRA and YSYEKL. The length of the CDR3 is 14 residues. CDR3 nucleotide sequence: TGCGCCAGCAGTCCACCGCAGGGAAGGGAAAAACTGTTTTTT. Its protein product is CASSPPQGREKLFF.

The rearrangement uses TRBV18 and TRBJ1-2; D is ambiguous. The CDR3 is 13 amino acids. Germline assignment: CDR1 KGHSH and CDR2 LQKENI. The V end was cut by 5 bases, the J end by 7 bases, with 14 bases between. CDR3 residues: CASSEEILGGYTF. DNA of the CDR3: TGTGCCAGCTCAGAAGAAATCCTGGGTGGCTACACCTTC.

This rearrangement joins TRBV3-1 (or the pseudogene TRBV3-2) to TRBJ1-6; D remains ambiguous. V was pared by 0 bases and J by 14 bases, with 14 bases between. The CDR3 consists of 14 residues. CDR1 is LGHDT and CDR2 is YNNKEL in the germline V gene (reference sequence). The CDR3 sequence is CASSQDRSGGALHF. The CDR3 DNA follows: TGTGCCAGCAGCCAAGATCGGTCGGGTGGGGCCCTCCACTTT.

This clone showed up just once. This chain joins TRBV2 and TRBJ1-4; D is unclear. The CDR3 has 14 residues. V was clipped by 9 bases and J by 0 bases, with 11 bases between them. Germline V lookup: CDR1 SNHLY, CDR2 FYNNEI. CDR3 sequence (DNA): TGTGCCAGTAGCCGACTCGCAACTAATGAAAAACTGTTTTTT. Translating it yields CASSRLATNEKLFF.

This chain connects TRBV5-8 to TRBJ2-5; 12 positions match TRBD2. CDR1 and CDR2 from the germline V gene are SGHTS and YDEGEE. CDR3 length: 15 amino acids. The V and J ends lost 4 bases and 2 bases, in that order; junction bases with no gene match: 3. The CDR3 DNA sequence: TGTGCCAGCAGCACCGGGACTAGCGGGCAAGAGACCCAGTACTTC. Protein sequence: CASSTGTSGQETQYF.

This rearrangement joins TRBV20-1 to TRBJ1-2, with D possibly being TRBD1 (5 bases). The CDR3 loop spans 10 amino acids. Germline loops: CDR1 DFQATT, CDR2 SNEGSKA (reference sequence). V lost 6 bases and J lost 6, with 8 bases in between. Here the CDR3 DNA reads TGCAGTGCCCGCAGGGATGGCTACACCTTC. Amino acid sequence: CSARRDGYTF.

The gene calls are TRBV11-2 and TRBJ1-2, with 11 bases lining up with TRBD1. The CDR3 spans 17 residues. V was pared by 4 bases and J by 3 bases, with 10 bases of the junction left unmatched. Germline CDR1 SGHAT, CDR2 FQNNGV. The CDR3 protein is CASSSFGQGANDYGYTF. The CDR3 DNA reads as TGTGCCAGCAGCTCCTTCGGACAGGGGGCGAATGACTATGGCTACACCTTC. Drawing the rest from reference TRBV11-2 and TRBJ1-2, the complete variable domain is EAGVAQSPRYKIIEKRQSVAFWCNPISGHATLYWYQQILGQGPKLLIQFQNNGVVDDSQLPKDRFSAERLKGVDSTLKIQPAKLEDSAVYLCASSSFGQGANDYGYTFGSGTRLTVV.

In DNA, the CDR3 is TGTGCCAGCGGACGTCCCGGGACAGGGGTGGACACTGAAGCTTTCTTT. This codes for CASGRPGTGVDTEAFF. V gene TRBV28 combines with J gene TRBJ1-1; 10 positions match TRBD1. Trimming took 8 bases from V and 3 from J; bases not matched to a gene: 12. This CDR3 region has 16 residues. Germline lookup yields CDR1 MDHEN and CDR2 SYDVKM.

J is TRBJ2-1 and V is TRBV7-9; no clear D. Trimming removed 5 bases from V and 4 bases from J, with 15 bases in between. The CDR3 sequence is 15 residues long. Germline V gene lookup returns CDR1 SEHNR and CDR2 FQNEAQ (reference sequence). Written as DNA, the CDR3 is TGTGCCAGCAGCCCCAGCCTAGACGGTTACAATGAGCAGTTCTTC. This encodes CASSPSLDGYNEQFF.

V and J are TRBV27 and TRBJ2-7; possible D gene TRBD1, 5 bases. V gave up 3 bases and J gave up 5 bases, with 11 bases separating them. The CDR3 is made up of 13 amino acids. CDR1 is MNHEY and CDR2 is SMNVEV in the germline V gene (reference sequence). The CDR3 loop reads CASSLNSGNEQYF. The CDR3 DNA reads as TGTGCCAGCAGTTTGAATTCAGGGAACGAGCAGTACTTC.